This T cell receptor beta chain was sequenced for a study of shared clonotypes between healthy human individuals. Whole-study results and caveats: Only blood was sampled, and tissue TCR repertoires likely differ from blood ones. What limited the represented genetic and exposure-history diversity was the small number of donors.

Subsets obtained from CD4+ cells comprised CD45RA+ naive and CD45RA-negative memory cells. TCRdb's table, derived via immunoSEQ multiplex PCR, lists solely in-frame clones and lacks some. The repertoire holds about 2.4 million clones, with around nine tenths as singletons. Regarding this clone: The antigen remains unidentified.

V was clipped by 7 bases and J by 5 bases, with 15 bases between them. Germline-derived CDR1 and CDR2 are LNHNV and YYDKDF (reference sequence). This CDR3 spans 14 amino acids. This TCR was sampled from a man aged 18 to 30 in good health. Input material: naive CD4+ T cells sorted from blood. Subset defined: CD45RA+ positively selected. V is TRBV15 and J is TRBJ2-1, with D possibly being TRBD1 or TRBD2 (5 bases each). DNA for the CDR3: TGTGCCACCACCCCAGGGCGGGTCAACAATGAGCAGTTCTTC. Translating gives CATTPGRVNNEQFF.